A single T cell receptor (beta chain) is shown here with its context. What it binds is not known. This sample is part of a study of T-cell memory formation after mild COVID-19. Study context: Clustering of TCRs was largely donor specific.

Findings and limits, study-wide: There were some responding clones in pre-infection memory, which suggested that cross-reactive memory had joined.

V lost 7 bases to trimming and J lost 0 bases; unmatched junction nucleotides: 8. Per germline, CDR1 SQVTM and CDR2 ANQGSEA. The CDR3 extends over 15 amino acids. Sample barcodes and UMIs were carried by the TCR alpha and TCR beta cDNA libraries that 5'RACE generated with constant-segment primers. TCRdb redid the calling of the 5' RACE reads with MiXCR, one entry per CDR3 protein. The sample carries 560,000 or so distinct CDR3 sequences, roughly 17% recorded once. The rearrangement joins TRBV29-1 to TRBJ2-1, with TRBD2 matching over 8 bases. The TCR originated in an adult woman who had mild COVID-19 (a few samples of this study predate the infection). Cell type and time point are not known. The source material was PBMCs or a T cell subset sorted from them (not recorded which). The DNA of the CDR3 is TGCAGCGCCTTAGGGGGGACTAGCTCCTACAATGAGCAGTTCTTC. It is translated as CSALGGTSSYNEQFF.